This entry lists 26 T cell receptor beta chains sequenced from one sample in a study of shared clonotypes between healthy human individuals. Generated by immunoSEQ multiplex PCR, the TCRdb table keeps only in-frame clones and is missing some. The profile shows approximately 1,000,000 clones, 75% to 80% of them singletons. Source material: memory CD4+ T cells from PBMCs. This sample's subset: CD45RA-negative fraction. Receptor source: a man aged 18 to 35 in good health. Some clones in this sample may be carry-over from other donors' samples.

V is TRBV28 and J is TRBJ2-7, with D perhaps matching TRBD1 (6 bases). The CDR3 length is 13 residues. Trimming stripped 2 bases from V and 3 bases from J, with 8 bases between. Germline V gene lookup returns CDR1 MDHEN and CDR2 SYDVKM. CDR3 residues: CASSLTGYYEQYF. CDR3 DNA sequence: TGTGCCAGCAGTTTAACAGGGTACTACGAGCAGTACTTC.

This clone was detected once. J is TRBJ2-7 and V is TRBV28; weak D call: TRBD2 (6 bases). The CDR3 consists of 15 residues. The V and J ends lost 0 bases and 1 base respectively, with 10 bases between them. From germline, CDR1 is MDHEN and CDR2 SYDVKM. The CDR3, as DNA: TGTGCCAGCAGTTTATGGTCGGGAGAATCCTACGAGCAGTACTTC. It yields the protein CASSLWSGESYEQYF. Full variable domain (missing parts from reference TRBV28 and TRBJ2-7): DVKVTQSSRYLVKRTGEKVFLECVQDMDHENMFWYRQDPGLGLRLIYFSYDVKMKEKGDIPEGYSVSREKKERFSLILESASTNQTSMYLCASSLWSGESYEQYFGPGTRLTVT.

The chain has TRBV6-6 and TRBJ2-5, with D possibly matching TRBD2 (5 bases). The CDR3 length is 15 residues. Germline lookup yields CDR1 MNHNY and CDR2 SVGAGI (reference sequence). V was pared by 6 bases and J by 3 bases, with 17 bases between. CDR3 nucleotide sequence: TGTGCCAGCAGCGCCGGGAAAGGGTGGGAAGAGACCCAGTACTTC. Amino acids: CASSAGKGWEETQYF.

The chain is built from TRBV19 and TRBJ1-5; D not resolved. This CDR3 has 17 residues. Deletions cut 0 bases from V and 0 bases from J, with 12 bases between. Germline V gene data show CDR1 as LNHDA and CDR2 as SQIVND (reference sequence). The DNA of the CDR3 is TGTGCCAGTAGTATAGATCGAGGACTCTATAGCAATCAGCCCCAGCATTTT. It encodes CASSIDRGLYSNQPQHF.

The chain is built from TRBV5-4 and TRBJ2-1; 12 positions match TRBD2. V lost 0 bases to trimming and J lost 10 bases; unmatched junction nucleotides: 5. Germline loops: CDR1 SGHNT, CDR2 YYREEE (reference sequence). The CDR3 contains 15 residues. The CDR3 spells CASSLVLAGGGEQFF. CDR3 nucleotides: TGTGCCAGCAGCTTGGTACTAGCGGGAGGCGGGGAGCAGTTCTTC.

This sequence joins TRBV2 and TRBJ2-7, with 12 bases matching TRBD1. With V trimmed by 9 bases and J by 6 bases, 9 bases remained unmatched. Germline V gene data show CDR1 as SNHLY and CDR2 as FYNNEI. This CDR3 comprises 14 residues. CDR3 DNA: TGTGCCAGGAAAACCGGGACAGGGGGCCCCGAGCAGTACTTC. It codes for CARKTGTGGPEQYF.

To note about this clone: The same CDR3 also results from other DNA sequences found in this sample. The chain carries TRBV7-8 and TRBJ2-4; D remains unclear. Germline V gene lookup returns CDR1 SGHVS and CDR2 FQNEAQ. Between the trimmed V and J ends, which lost 5 bases and 1 base, there was a span of 9 bases. This CDR3 region has 14 residues. The CDR3: CASSLDLAKNIQYF. The CDR3 DNA is TGTGCCAGCAGCCTCGATCTGGCCAAAAACATTCAGTACTTC.

In its sample, this clone was seen a few times. The rearrangement joins TRBV5-1 to TRBJ2-1, with D possibly TRBD2 on 6 matching bases. V shed 1 base and J shed 5 bases, with 13 bases lying between them. Germline V gene sequence: CDR1 SGHRS, CDR2 YFSETQ. The CDR3 loop spans 15 amino acids. Here the CDR3 reads CASSLRGTGDNEQFF. For the CDR3, the DNA is TGCGCCAGCAGCTTGCGGGGGACTGGAGACAATGAGCAGTTCTTC.

In the case of this clone: Within the sample, other DNA sequences also encode this same CDR3. This chain joins TRBV19 and TRBJ1-2, with TRBD1 matching over 9 bases. J lost 3 bases, V lost 9 bases, and 2 bases had no gene match. This CDR3 has 12 amino acids. Germline V gene lookup returns CDR1 LNHDA and CDR2 SQIVND (reference sequence). This CDR3 is CASRTGDYGYTF. Here the CDR3 DNA reads TGTGCCAGCCGGACAGGGGACTATGGCTACACCTTC.

V and J are TRBV5-1 and TRBJ2-2, with a weak D call TRBD1 (5 bases). V shed 5 bases and J shed 4 bases, with 9 bases lying between them. Germline V gene data show CDR1 as SGHRS and CDR2 as YFSETQ. This CDR3 spans 13 amino acids. The CDR3 reads CASRTVPTGELFF. The DNA for the CDR3 is TGCGCCAGCAGGACAGTCCCCACCGGGGAGCTGTTTTTT.

To note about this clone: The junction departs from germline at one end; a sequencing error may be responsible. The chain employs TRBV27 and TRBJ2-7; D is tentatively TRBD1 or TRBD2 (5 bases each). The CDR3 consists of 13 residues. Looked up from germline, CDR1 is MNHEY and CDR2 is SMNVEV (reference sequence). The chain's CDR3 is CASSFRTGTLFHF. As DNA, the CDR3 is TGTGCCAGCAGTTTTCGGACCGGGACCCTTTTCCACTTC.

The chain uses TRBV30 and TRBJ2-7; D uncertain. Trimming removed 2 bases from V and 2 bases from J, with 10 bases in between. Looked up from germline, CDR1 is GTSNPN and CDR2 is SVGIG (reference sequence). This CDR3 is 13 amino acids long. The CDR3 DNA follows: TGTGCCTGGAGTCTTGGGTCTACCTACGAGCAGTACTTC. This codes for CAWSLGSTYEQYF. Variable domain in full (rest from reference TRBV30 and TRBJ2-7): SQTIHQWPATLVQPVGSPLSLECTVEGTSNPNLYWYRQAAGRGLQLLFYSVGIGQISSEVPQNLSASRPQDRQFILSSKKLLLSDSGFYLCAWSLGSTYEQYFGPGTRLTVT.

The V call is TRBV29-1, the J call TRBJ2-5; D is perhaps TRBD2 (5 bases). Trimming removed 1 base from V and 4 bases from J, with 10 bases in between. Germline CDR1 SQVTM, CDR2 ANQGSEA. The CDR3 has 13 amino acids. The CDR3 DNA reads as TGCAGCGTTGAAGTACCGGGGAGAGAGACCCAGTACTTC. Encoded protein: CSVEVPGRETQYF. Based on the CDR3 plus reference TRBV29-1 and TRBJ2-5, the full variable domain is SAVISQKPSRDICQRGTSLTIQCQVDSQVTMMFWYRQQPGQSLTLIATANQGSEATYESGFVIDKFPISRPNLTFSTLTVSNMSPEDSSIYLCSVEVPGRETQYFGPGTRLLVL.

This chain's CDR3 is CASGSRDGNEQFF. The CDR3, as DNA: TGTGCTAGTGGTTCAAGGGATGGCAATGAGCAGTTCTTC. The J gene is TRBJ2-1, the V gene TRBV12-5; D call uncertain. V was cut by 4 bases and J by 6 bases, with 10 bases left in between. The length of the CDR3 is 13 residues. CDR1 and CDR2 from the germline V gene are LGHNT and FRNRAP.

This sequence joins TRBV11-2 and TRBJ1-3, with TRBD1 as a possible D gene (6 bases). CDR1 and CDR2 from the germline V gene are SGHAT and FQNNGV. Trimming cost V 0 bases and J 0 bases, with 9 bases left between them. This CDR3 is built from 16 residues. The CDR3 region has the DNA TGTGCCAGCAGCTTAGATCGGACAGTCTCTGGAAACACCATATATTTT. Protein sequence: CASSLDRTVSGNTIYF.

The V and J genes are TRBV6-1 and TRBJ1-5; D uncertain. The germline V gene encodes CDR1 MNHNS and CDR2 SASEGT. V was pared by 2 bases and J by 9 bases, with 11 bases between. The CDR3 runs 13 residues. CDR3 loop: CASSERGSGPQHF. CDR3 nucleotide sequence: TGTGCCAGCAGTGAACGAGGGAGTGGGCCCCAGCATTTT.

The chain is built from TRBV28 and TRBJ1-1, with 7 bases that match TRBD1. The CDR3 spans 15 residues. The trim removed 6 bases at V and 1 base at J, leaving 8 bases unmatched. Germline-derived CDR1 and CDR2 are MDHEN and SYDVKM. In DNA, the CDR3 is TGTGCCAGCAGCCAGGGGGGGGCGGCGAACACTGAAGCTTTCTTT. This codes for CASSQGGAANTEAFF.

On this clone: A read error may explain this, as a much larger clone is one base away. V usage is TRBV28 and J usage is TRBJ2-3; 10 nucleotides align to TRBD1. This CDR3 has 13 amino acids. Trimming at V came to 7 bases and at J to 4 bases, leaving 2 bases not matched to a gene. Germline lookup yields CDR1 MDHEN and CDR2 SYDVKM. CDR3 sequence reads: CASNDRGPDTQYF. Written as DNA, the CDR3 is TGTGCCAGCAACGACAGGGGGCCAGATACGCAGTATTTT.

The rearrangement joins TRBV7-9 to TRBJ2-1, with D possibly being TRBD1 (5 bases). CDR3 length: 16 amino acids. CDR1 is SEHNR and CDR2 is FQNEAQ in the germline V gene (reference sequence). Trimming pared 2 bases from V and 5 bases from J, leaving 16 bases between. CDR3 in amino acids: CASSLSGAGIDNEQFF. In DNA form, the CDR3 reads TGTGCCAGCAGCTTATCTGGGGCAGGCATAGACAATGAGCAGTTCTTC.

The rearrangement links TRBV2 to TRBJ2-1, with a possible D match to TRBD2 (6 bases). The germline V gene has CDR1 SNHLY and CDR2 FYNNEI. This CDR3 has 14 amino acids. V lost 0 bases to trimming and J lost 6 bases, with 9 bases between them. CDR3 loop: CASSEAGTANEQFF. CDR3 in DNA: TGTGCCAGCAGTGAAGCCGGGACTGCCAATGAGCAGTTCTTC.

There are a few counts of this clone. This chain links TRBV4-3 with TRBJ1-2; no clear D. The CDR3 totals 13 residues. From germline, CDR1 is LGHNA and CDR2 YSLEER. Trimming took off 3 bases at V and 3 bases at J, with 8 bases between the two ends. The CDR3: CASSHTDYYGYTF. CDR3 nucleotides: TGCGCCAGCAGCCACACAGACTACTATGGCTACACCTTC.

The CDR3 sequence: CASIPWGSGSSYNEQFF. CDR3 sequence (DNA): TGTGCCAGCATACCCTGGGGTAGCGGGAGCTCCTACAATGAGCAGTTCTTC. The rearrangement uses TRBV28 and TRBJ2-1; 9 bases map to TRBD2. Unmatched junction bases numbered 10, after V lost 7 bases and J lost 0 bases. This CDR3 is built from 17 residues. Per the germline V gene, CDR1 is MDHEN and CDR2 is SYDVKM.

This clone was seen a few times. This same CDR3 is encoded by further DNA sequences in the sample. The chain is built from TRBV6-5 and TRBJ1-5; unclear D gene. The CDR3 spans 13 residues. V lost 3 bases and J lost 4, with 7 bases in between. Per the germline V gene, CDR1 is MNHEY and CDR2 is SVGAGI. This CDR3 is CASSYARNQPQHF. Here the CDR3 DNA reads TGTGCCAGCAGTTATGCGAGGAATCAGCCCCAGCATTTT.

The rearrangement joins TRBV4-1 to TRBJ2-1; TRBD2 aligns across 12 bases. Per the germline V gene, CDR1 is MGHRA and CDR2 is YSYEKL. V shed 1 base, J shed 3 bases, and the junction held 4 bases outside the gene matches. The CDR3 has 17 amino acids. CDR3 sequence (DNA): TGCGCCAGCAGCCAAGGACTAGCGGGAGCTAGCTACAATGAGCAGTTCTTC. Residues: CASSQGLAGASYNEQFF.

The genes are TRBV29-1 and TRBJ2-3; 13 nucleotides line up with TRBD2. This CDR3 is built from 16 residues. V was pared by 6 bases and J by 2 bases, with 8 bases of the junction left unmatched. CDR1 SQVTM and CDR2 ANQGSEA come from the germline V gene. CDR3 coding DNA: TGCAGCGTCCGACCGGGACTAGCGGGAAACACAGATACGCAGTATTTT. This codes for CSVRPGLAGNTDTQYF.

This chain links TRBV2 with TRBJ1-3, with 10 positions matching TRBD1. After removal of 5 bases from V and 9 bases from J, the junction contained 7 bases not matched to a gene. The CDR3 runs 14 residues. Germline V gene lookup returns CDR1 SNHLY and CDR2 FYNNEI. The CDR3 is CASSWDRGQGTIYF. CDR3 DNA sequence: TGTGCCAGCAGTTGGGACAGGGGACAGGGCACCATATATTTT.